This record looks at one T cell receptor (beta chain) sequence and its context. After extraction with the RNeasy kit, roughly 0.5 to 1 ug of the RNA was reverse transcribed using random hexamers. Coverage of TCR beta CDR3 amplification by immunoSEQ multiplex PCR extended to 54 Vbeta and 13 Jbeta. TCRdb re-called the immunoSEQ multiplex PCR reads with MiXCR, one entry per CDR3 protein. The sample carries hundreds of thousands of distinct CDR3 sequences, 94% recorded once. This specimen belongs to a study of CD8 T cells in Susac syndrome. Study background: When their blood was taken, patients with Susac syndrome were therapy-naive, taking corticosteroids, or taking intravenous immunoglobulin alone.

Per the germline V gene, CDR1 is MNHEY and CDR2 is SVGAGI. The ends were cut back, 9 bases at V and 8 bases at J, with 22 bases in the middle. This CDR3 region has 14 residues. The material sequenced was CD4+ T cells from PBMCs. The chain employs TRBV6-5 and TRBJ1-1; D is undetermined. This TCR came from a human donor with Susac syndrome. The CDR3 nucleotides are TGTGCCAGTTTGGGTAATTCAGGAAGCAGGGAAGCTTTCTTT. Translation: CASLGNSGSREAFF.